These T cell receptor beta chains were read from a single sample in a study of cytomegalovirus exposure and HLA in healthy donors. Clones were read by immunoSEQ multiplex PCR, and TCRdb kept only the in-frame ones, dropping some. This sample has 120,000 or so clones, with approximately 78% found just once. Material for sequencing was PBMCs. The receptors derive from a woman between 35 and 50 years old in good health and CMV-seronegative. CDR3s leave out the opening cysteine and the closing phenylalanine or tryptophan. D genes are given only for firm matches.

>TRBD2|TRBJ2-1|TRBV9
ASSLRLAWGEQF
>.|TRBJ2-1|TRBV19
ASSPRDRSEQF
>.|TRBJ1-2|TRBV9
ASSPYSSANYGYT
>.|TRBJ2-1|TRBV4-1
ASSQENPLSSYNEQF
>TRBD1|TRBJ2-7|TRBV13
ASSPDRGRHEQY
>.|TRBJ2-7|TRBV2
ASRLTDYEQY
>.|TRBJ2-4|TRBV6-6
ASSYFQVSAKNSQY
>.|TRBJ2-1|TRBV5-6
ASSGGNYNEQF
>TRBD1|TRBJ1-3|TRBV7-9
ASSLGPGQGQDTIY
>.|TRBJ2-1|TRBV18
ASSPRTTQDEQF
>.|TRBJ2-7|TRBV11-2
ASSYPGHSYEQY
>TRBD2|TRBJ2-7|TRBV4-2
ASSPLAGVGEQY
>TRBD2|TRBJ2-1|TRBV19
ASSIVVRLAGPYNEQF
>TRBD2|TRBJ2-3|TRBV2
ASSERREVQY
>.|TRBJ1-2|TRBV7-9
ASSSDWTYNYGYT
>TRBD1|TRBJ1-2|TRBV2
ASRGDRADYGYT
>.|TRBJ2-4|TRBV5-1
ASSLEPHGNIQY
>.|TRBJ1-4|TRBV28
ASSPPRGKLF
>TRBD2|TRBJ2-7|TRBV6-5
ASSTGTSEPEQY
>TRBD1|TRBJ1-1|TRBV28
ASSFRDRATEAF
>.|TRBJ2-3|TRBV2
ASVQSPTDTQY
>TRBD2|TRBJ2-7|TRBV10-3
AISELSGRRHEQY
>.|TRBJ1-4|TRBV18
ASSLRGGGEKLF
>.|TRBJ2-7|TRBV11-3
ASSLGAGYEQY
>.|TRBJ2-1|TRBV4-2
ASSQDVDNEQF
>TRBD1|TRBJ2-7|TRBV27
ASSLGTGEGYEQY
>TRBD2|TRBJ2-7|TRBV10-3
AIQGAGTSGNSYEQY
>TRBD1|TRBJ1-4|TRBV2
ASSQTGIDEKLF
>TRBD1|TRBJ2-7|TRBV7-2
ASSLQGATYEQY
>.|TRBJ1-6|TRBV18
ASSSDRPTYNSPLH
>.|TRBJ2-1|TRBV9
ASSDQGLGNEQF
>TRBD2|TRBJ2-3|TRBV7-2
ASSLESLTGLAGSDTQY
>.|TRBJ1-2|TRBV5-1
ASSLAGQGYT
>TRBD2|TRBJ2-1|TRBV9
ASSHGLAGGRISGEQF
>TRBD1|TRBJ1-2|TRBV29-1
SVYLDRAGYGYT
>.|TRBJ2-4|TRBV28
ASSLGGRAKNIQY
>TRBD1|TRBJ1-2|TRBV6-5
ASNTGVGGYT
>TRBD2|TRBJ2-7|TRBV7-9
ASSPRTSRYEQY
>TRBD1|TRBJ1-2|TRBV28
ASSSGQESNYGYT
>.|TRBJ2-7|TRBV19
ASSPSTRGPFHEQY
>.|TRBJ1-4|TRBV7-2
ASSLRGITNEKLF
>.|TRBJ1-5|TRBV18
ASTERGQPQH
>TRBD1|TRBJ2-3|TRBV4-3
ASSQEALGQGVDTQY
>.|TRBJ2-7|TRBV28
ASSPTSAGQY
>.|TRBJ1-2|TRBV5-1
ASSSAARAEGGYT
>.|.|TRBV7-6
ASSLVVKNEQY
>.|TRBJ2-5|TRBV6-5
ASSRAALAETQY